A selection of T cell receptor beta chains follows, all from one sample in a study of blood T cell repertoires in COVID-19. TCRdb's copy holds only in-frame clones and misses some; the assay was immunoSEQ multiplex PCR. This sample yields about 500,000 clones, of which approximately 86% are seen a single time; approximately 0.7% belongs to the top ten. The sequencing input was PBMCs or T cells enriched from blood (not recorded which). Source of these receptors: a woman aged 18 to 35 who had recovered from COVID-19. Both conserved end residues are part of each CDR3. The D gene is left open where the match is weak. A row's size may be missing; if present it is once, few, many or a size class.

abundance,j_gene,v_gene,d_gene,CDR3nt,CDR3aa
few,TRBJ1-1,TRBV6-5,TRBD1,TGTGCCAGCAGTACCGACAGGGTAGAAGCTTTCTTT,CASSTDRVEAFF
.,TRBJ2-7,TRBV5-1,.,TGCGCCAGCAGCTTGGTAGGGGGTTACTCCTACGAGCAGTACTTC,CASSLVGGYSYEQYF
.,TRBJ1-1,TRBV6-5,.,TGTGCCAGCAGTTACTCCTATCAACAGGAAGCTTTCTTT,CASSYSYQQEAFF
once,TRBJ2-5,TRBV19,TRBD1,TGTGCCAGTAGTACCGGGACAGCACAAGAGACCCAGTACTTC,CASSTGTAQETQYF
.,TRBJ2-2,TRBV6-5,.,TGTGCCAGCAGGTCCCGGGGAGTGGACACCGGGGAGCTGTTTTTT,CASRSRGVDTGELFF
.,TRBJ1-1,TRBV5-5,TRBD1,TGTGCCAGCAGCGGCCGGACAGGGGGCGAGGTAGCTTTCTTT,CASSGRTGGEVAFF
.,TRBJ1-5,TRBV19,.,TGTGCCACCGAAGGAGGGGACGCCCATCAGCCCCAGCATTTT,CATEGGDAHQPQHF
.,TRBJ1-2,TRBV7-9,TRBD1,TGTGCCAGCAGCTTTGGGGACAGGGGCTATGGCTACACCTTC,CASSFGDRGYGYTF
.,TRBJ1-1,TRBV5-1,.,TGCGCCAGCAGCTTGATCAGCACTGAAGCTTTCTTT,CASSLISTEAFF
.,TRBJ2-3,TRBV7-8,TRBD2,TGTGCCAGCAGCTTATGGCTAGCGGAGACCACAGATACGCAGTATTTT,CASSLWLAETTDTQYF
.,TRBJ2-3,TRBV19,TRBD2,TGTGCCAGTAGTACCCTAGGGGATAGCGGGGAGATCACAGATACGCAGTATTTT,CASSTLGDSGEITDTQYF
.,TRBJ2-2,TRBV5-4,TRBD2,TGTGCCAGCAGCTTTGAGACTAGCTTAAACACCGGGGAGCTGTTTTTT,CASSFETSLNTGELFF
.,TRBJ1-5,TRBV6-5,TRBD1,TGTGCCATACTACAGGGGGCCGATCAGCCCCAGCATTTT,CAILQGADQPQHF
.,TRBJ1-3,TRBV2,.,TGTGCCAGCAGCCTATGGGGGGATACTGGAAACACCATATATTTT,CASSLWGDTGNTIYF
once,TRBJ2-5,TRBV7-2,.,TGTGCCAGCAGCTTGGGGAGGCAAGAGACCCAGTACTTC,CASSLGRQETQYF
.,TRBJ1-1,TRBV5-6,TRBD1,TGTGCCAGCAGACGGACAGGGAGGGATACTGAAGCTTTCTTT,CASRRTGRDTEAFF
.,TRBJ1-1,TRBV3-1/TRBV3-2,.,TGTGCCAGCAGCCCCCCGGGGGTCTCCACTGAAGCTTTCTTT,CASSPPGVSTEAFF
.,TRBJ1-2,TRBV30,.,TGTGCCTGGAGTGGCGACAGCCCCCAGAACTATGGCTACACCTTC,CAWSGDSPQNYGYTF
few,TRBJ1-2,TRBV6-5,.,TGTGCCAGCACCCTAAGGGGCTCAAGGGGCTACACCTTC,CASTLRGSRGYTF
.,TRBJ2-5,TRBV5-1,.,TGCGCCAGCAGCTTGGTAGGAGGTGAGACCCAGTACTTC,CASSLVGGETQYF
.,TRBJ2-3,TRBV27,.,TGTGCCAGCAGTTGGGGGCCCGGAGATACGCAGTATTTT,CASSWGPGDTQYF
once,TRBJ1-1,TRBV2,TRBD1,TGTGCCAGCCGGAAAGAAAGAGGGGGCGGTACTGAAGCTTTCTTT,CASRKERGGGTEAFF
.,TRBJ2-5,TRBV7-7,TRBD2,TGTGCTAGCAGCTTAAATGCAGCGGGGGGTCCAGAGACCCAGTACTTC,CASSLNAAGGPETQYF
.,TRBJ2-2,TRBV13,TRBD1,TGTGCCAGCAAGAGACAGGGGCCACACCGGGGGAACACCGGGGAGCTGTTTTTT,CASKRQGPHRGNTGELFF
.,TRBJ2-5,TRBV5-1,.,TGCGCCATCAGCGATATGACTCGCAGTGAGCGAGAGACCCAGTACTTC,CAISDMTRSERETQYF
.,TRBJ1-1,TRBV14,.,TGTGCCAGCAGCCGTTCAGTCACCATGAACACTGAAGCTTTCTTT,CASSRSVTMNTEAFF
.,TRBJ1-2,TRBV18,.,TGTGCCAGCTCTCTAACACGGGGGACGGGCTATGGCTACACCTTC,CASSLTRGTGYGYTF
.,TRBJ2-1,TRBV7-9,TRBD2,TGTGCCAGCAGCGTCCCGGGCGGGGGGATGAATGAGCAGTTCTTC,CASSVPGGGMNEQFF
.,TRBJ2-7,TRBV6-5,.,TGTGCCAGCAGTTACAATCGGAGGGAGCAGTACTTC,CASSYNRREQYF
.,TRBJ1-6,TRBV19,TRBD1,TGTGCCAGTAGTGCGGACAGGGAGCCCTATAATTCACCCCTCCACTTT,CASSADREPYNSPLHF
.,TRBJ1-4,TRBV28,TRBD1,TGTGCCAGCAGTTTGCCGACAGGGGGCACTGAAAAACTGTTTTTT,CASSLPTGGTEKLFF
once,TRBJ1-1,TRBV18,TRBD1,TGTGCCAGCTCACCCGGGGGATTAGGGGGCTCAAACCCTGAAGCTTTCTTT,CASSPGGLGGSNPEAFF
.,TRBJ2-7,TRBV18,TRBD2,TGTGCCAGCTCACCTGGACTAGCGGTAAACTACGAGCAGTACTTC,CASSPGLAVNYEQYF
.,TRBJ1-4,TRBV10-3,.,TGTGCCATCAGTGAGTCGGGAGGGGATGGTGAAAAACTGTTTTTT,CAISESGGDGEKLFF
.,TRBJ2-1,TRBV5-1,.,TGCGCCAGCACCCCTCGGGGAGACAATGAGCAGTTCTTC,CASTPRGDNEQFF
.,TRBJ1-4,TRBV7-9,TRBD1,TGTGCCAGCACGCGAATGGGCATACAGGGGATCAGGTCGAATGAAAAACTGTTTTTT,CASTRMGIQGIRSNEKLFF
.,TRBJ1-1,TRBV30,TRBD1,TGTGCCTTGACAGGGTATAGGGACACTGAAGCTTTCTTT,CALTGYRDTEAFF
.,TRBJ1-1,TRBV5-4,.,TGTGCCAGCAGCTCGGACTGGTCTGGATCTGAAGCTTTCTTT,CASSSDWSGSEAFF
.,TRBJ2-7,TRBV19,TRBD1,TGTGCCAGTAGTCCCCCCGGGACAGCTTACGAGCAGTACTTC,CASSPPGTAYEQYF
few,TRBJ1-3,TRBV7-8,.,TGTGCCAGCAGGGGGCTGCAGGGCGAGAACACCATATATTTT,CASRGLQGENTIYF
many,TRBJ2-5,TRBV6-1,TRBD2,TGTGCCAGCAGTGAAGGGCCTAGCGGGGGACCCCAAGAGACCCAGTACTTC,CASSEGPSGGPQETQYF
.,TRBJ2-5,TRBV30,TRBD1,TGTGCCTGGAGTGTTGGGAAGGGGGCGCAGGAGACCCAGTACTTC,CAWSVGKGAQETQYF
.,TRBJ1-1,TRBV3-1/TRBV3-2,.,TGTGCCAGCAGCCATGAACGGGGGAGCGGCACTGAAGCTTTCTTT,CASSHERGSGTEAFF
.,TRBJ1-3,TRBV5-1,.,TGCGCCAGCAGCTGGGGAGTTACTGGAAACACCATATATTTT,CASSWGVTGNTIYF
once,TRBJ1-2,TRBV29-1,.,TGCAGCGTTGGGGGTCACCAGGGTTATGGCTACACCTTC,CSVGGHQGYGYTF
.,TRBJ2-4,TRBV5-1,.,TGCGCCAGCAGCCCTTCCCAGGGCAGACAAAACATTCAGTACTTC,CASSPSQGRQNIQYF
.,TRBJ1-2,TRBV11-2,.,TGTGCCAGCAGCTTAGCAGGAACCACCTATGGCTACACCTTC,CASSLAGTTYGYTF
.,TRBJ1-2,TRBV28,.,TGTGCCAGCAGTGTGCAAACAGGAAACTATGGCTACACCTTC,CASSVQTGNYGYTF
.,TRBJ2-5,TRBV11-3,TRBD2,TGTGCCAGCAGCATAGGACTAGCGGGGGTACAAGAGACCCAGTACTTC,CASSIGLAGVQETQYF
.,TRBJ2-1,TRBV7-2,TRBD2,TGTGCCAGCAGCTTAGTCAGCGGGGGGGTTAACAATGAGCAGTTCTTC,CASSLVSGGVNNEQFF
.,TRBJ2-3,TRBV7-2,.,TGTGCCAGCAGCTCCGTGGCCCTTTATACGCAGTATTTT,CASSSVALYTQYF